This entry features one T cell receptor (beta chain) sequence. The table came from immunoSEQ multiplex PCR; TCRdb's copy has only in-frame clones and leaves some out. The sample records tens of thousands of clones, less than 95% being singletons. The source of the sample is a study of T cell changes during pregnancy in multiple sclerosis. The V gene lost 3 bases and the J gene lost 5 bases, with 14 bases spanning the gap. CDR1 is SEHNR, CDR2 FQNEAQ, per germline (reference sequence). The length of the CDR3 is 14 residues. J is TRBJ2-7 and V is TRBV7-9; tentative D call: TRBD1 (5 bases). The origin of this receptor is a female donor in good health, enrolled as a control in a pregnancy study. The sample in question was peripheral blood, obtained in the third trimester of pregnancy. This chain's CDR3 is CASSFEGVRDEQYF. DNA of the CDR3: TGTGCCAGCAGCTTTGAAGGGGTACGTGACGAGCAGTACTTC.